This record covers a single T cell receptor beta chain. The antigen is undetermined. This sample is drawn from a study of Graves' ophthalmopathy and Graves' hyperthyroidism. Overall study context: The study drew peripheral blood at initial diagnosis, before any treatment.

Whole-study results and caveats: Among thyroid clonotypes expanded above 0.001 frequency, most also appeared in blood.

The germline gives CDR1 MGHRA, CDR2 YSYEKL. The CDR3 loop spans 14 amino acids. The ends were cut back, 1 base at V and 0 bases at J, with 6 bases in the middle. Pregnancy or lactation, uncontrolled infections and other autoimmune diseases were grounds for excluding patients. Scientists amplified the TCR beta CDR3 regions from RNA transcripts. An initial RT-PCR round employing HTBI primers preceded a second-round multiplex PCR. TCRdb reprocessed the multiplex PCR reads with MiXCR, giving one entry per CDR3 protein. The sample has hundreds of thousands of distinct CDR3 sequences, about 40% seen once. The TCR comes from an adult man with Graves' ophthalmopathy. The sequenced material came from peripheral blood. The V call is TRBV4-1, the J call TRBJ1-1; D remains ambiguous. CDR3 residues: CASSQVLLNTEAFF. CDR3 nucleotide sequence: TGCGCCAGCAGCCAAGTCCTACTGAACACTGAAGCTTTCTTT.